This record looks at one T cell receptor beta chain sequence and its context. The sample originates from a study of control samples from healthy donors and cancer patients. The CDR3 runs 12 residues. Germline V gene sequence: CDR1 LGHDT, CDR2 YNNKEL (reference sequence). V was clipped by 1 base and J by 7 bases, with 7 bases between them. Libraries were prepared by immunoSEQ multiplex PCR; TCRdb keeps only in-frame clonotypes and omits some of them. The table lists around 80,000 clones, roughly nine tenths of them singletons, with around 5.4% in the top ten. The sample comprised blood. This chain connects TRBV3-1 (or the pseudogene TRBV3-2) to TRBJ1-2, with D perhaps matching TRBD1 (5 bases). The receptor comes from a man aged 50-59 years in good health. CDR3 in amino acids: CASSQGTGGYTF. The CDR3, as DNA: TGTGCCAGCAGCCAAGGAACAGGTGGCTACACCTTC.